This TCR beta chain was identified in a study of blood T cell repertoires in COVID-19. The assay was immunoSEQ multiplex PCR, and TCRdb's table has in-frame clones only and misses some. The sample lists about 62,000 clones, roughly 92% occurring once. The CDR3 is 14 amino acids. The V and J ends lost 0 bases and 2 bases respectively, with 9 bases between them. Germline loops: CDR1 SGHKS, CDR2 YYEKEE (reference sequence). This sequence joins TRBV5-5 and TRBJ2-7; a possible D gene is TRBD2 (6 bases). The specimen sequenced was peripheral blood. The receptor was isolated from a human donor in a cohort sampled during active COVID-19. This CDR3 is CASSLGREAYEQYF. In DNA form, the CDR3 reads TGTGCCAGCAGCTTGGGCAGGGAGGCCTACGAGCAGTACTTC.